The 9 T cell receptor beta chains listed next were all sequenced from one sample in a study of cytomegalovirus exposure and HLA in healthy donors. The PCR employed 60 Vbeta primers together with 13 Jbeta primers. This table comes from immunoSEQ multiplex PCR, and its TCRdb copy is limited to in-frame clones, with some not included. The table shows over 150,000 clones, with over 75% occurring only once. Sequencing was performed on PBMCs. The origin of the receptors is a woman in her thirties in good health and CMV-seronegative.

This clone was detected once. Here the CDR3 reads CASSFWREDDEQYF. The CDR3 DNA is TGTGCCAGCAGTTTCTGGCGGGAGGATGACGAGCAGTACTTC. This sequence joins TRBV28 and TRBJ2-7; 8 nucleotides line up with TRBD2. V was pared by 3 bases and J by 5 bases, with 6 bases of the junction left unmatched. Germline V gene lookup returns CDR1 MDHEN and CDR2 SYDVKM. This CDR3 has 14 residues.

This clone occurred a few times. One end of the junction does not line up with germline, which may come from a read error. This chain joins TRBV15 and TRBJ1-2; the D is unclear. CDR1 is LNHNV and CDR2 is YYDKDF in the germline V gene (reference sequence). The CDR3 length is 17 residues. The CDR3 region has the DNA TGTGCCACTCAAGAAATAAGACGGGGAATGGTTGAGTATGGCTACCCCTTC. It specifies CATQEIRRGMVEYGYPF.

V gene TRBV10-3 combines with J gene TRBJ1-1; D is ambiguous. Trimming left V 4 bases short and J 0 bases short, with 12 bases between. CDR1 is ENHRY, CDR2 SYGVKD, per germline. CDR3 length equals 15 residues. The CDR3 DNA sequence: TGTGCCATCAGTGGGGGAGGACGGCTGAACACTGAAGCTTTCTTT. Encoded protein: CAISGGGRLNTEAFF.

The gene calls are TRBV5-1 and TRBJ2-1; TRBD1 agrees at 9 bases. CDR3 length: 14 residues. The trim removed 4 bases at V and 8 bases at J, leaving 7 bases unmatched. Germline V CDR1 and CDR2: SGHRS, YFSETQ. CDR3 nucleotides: TGCGCCAGCAGCGAACAGGGGGCGACGGATGAGCAGTTCTTC. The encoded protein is CASSEQGATDEQFF.

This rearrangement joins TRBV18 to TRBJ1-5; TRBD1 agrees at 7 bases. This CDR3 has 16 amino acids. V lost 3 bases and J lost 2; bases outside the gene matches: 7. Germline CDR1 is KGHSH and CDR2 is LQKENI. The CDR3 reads CASSPRGTVGNQPQHF. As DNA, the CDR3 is TGTGCCAGCTCACCCCGGGGGACAGTCGGCAATCAGCCCCAGCATTTT.

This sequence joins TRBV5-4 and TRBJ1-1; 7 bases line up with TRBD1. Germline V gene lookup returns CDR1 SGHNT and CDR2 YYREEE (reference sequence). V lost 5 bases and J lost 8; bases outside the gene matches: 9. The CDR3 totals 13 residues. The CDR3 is CASSRRGTDEAFF. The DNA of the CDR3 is TGTGCCAGCAGTCGAAGAGGGACAGACGAAGCTTTCTTT.

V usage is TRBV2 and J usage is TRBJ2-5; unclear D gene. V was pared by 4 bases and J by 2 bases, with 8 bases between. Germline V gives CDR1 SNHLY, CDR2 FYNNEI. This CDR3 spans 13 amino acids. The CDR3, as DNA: TGTGCCAGCAGTGTCTCGGTACAAGAGACCCAGTACTTC. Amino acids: CASSVSVQETQYF. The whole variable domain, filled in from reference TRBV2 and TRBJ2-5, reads EPEVTQTPSHQVTQMGQEVILRCVPISNHLYFYWYRQILGQKVEFLVSFYNNEISEKSEIFDDQFSVERPDGSNFTLKIRSTKLEDSAMYFCASSVSVQETQYFGPGTRLLVL.

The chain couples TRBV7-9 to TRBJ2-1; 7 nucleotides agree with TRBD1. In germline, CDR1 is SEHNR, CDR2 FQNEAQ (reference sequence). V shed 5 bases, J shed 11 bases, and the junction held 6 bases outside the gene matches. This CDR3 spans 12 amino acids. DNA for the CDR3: TGTGCCAGCAGCCCGGACAGGATAAAGCAGTTCTTC. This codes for CASSPDRIKQFF.

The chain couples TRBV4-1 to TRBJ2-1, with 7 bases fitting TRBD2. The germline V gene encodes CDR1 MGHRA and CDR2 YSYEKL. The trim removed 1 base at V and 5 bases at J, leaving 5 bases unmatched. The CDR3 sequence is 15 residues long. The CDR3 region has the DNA TGCGCCAGCAGCCAAGTTACTAGCGTAGACAATGAGCAGTTCTTC. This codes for CASSQVTSVDNEQFF.